The entry that follows covers one T cell receptor (beta chain) sequence. This clonotype was counted at least ten times. The antigen it binds to is not known. The record has no base qualities; no much larger clone is one base away. This sample is part of a study of CD8 T cells in ankylosing spondylitis (TCRdb year 2017). Study-level background: The study profiled T cell receptor beta repertoires in healthy donors and ankylosing spondylitis patients to find disease-linked TCR variants. The full study cohort comprised 25 ankylosing spondylitis patients and about 110 healthy donors. Peripheral blood was sampled, and synovial fluid was also collected from ankylosing spondylitis patients. The investigation overall reported the following: The disease-linked clones showed a CD8+ phenotype and occurred at relatively low frequencies in peripheral blood. Some TCR beta motif variants had previously been reported in synovial fluid and blood of reactive arthritis patients, which suggested common disease-initiation mechanisms. Blood from ankylosing spondylitis patients appeared to be characterized by a TCR beta motif composed of 7 to 9 highly homologous amino acid variants. Significant enrichment of the disease-linked clones was reported in matched synovial fluid samples from ankylosing spondylitis patients.

Reading from cysteine to phenylalanine, the CDR3 counts 14 amino acids. Only the CDR3 DNA is retained, 42 bases long and in frame from the first base. V is pared back by 6 bases and J by 5 bases, with 16 bases lying between the germline termini. CDR1 MNHEY and CDR2 SVGEGT were looked up in the germline V gene. Reads for this sample came from an Illumina HiSeq 2500. Quantitative 5'-RACE with molecular barcodes was the method used to prepare the TCR beta libraries. The study's processing was this. To identify disease-linked TCR variants, a new computational method was used, one built on a probabilistic model of VDJ rearrangement. TCRdb trimmed the raw reads at Q25, called clones with MiXCR and kept productive beta chains. Identical CDR3 proteins give one entry, which carries the most common genes and DNA. TCRdb's processing, not the authors' own work, is the source of the V and J calls. This sample holds about 220,000 distinct CDR3 sequences; under 30% were observed only once. The biggest ten clones account for 6.6% of the sample.

This clonotype was sampled from a male donor with ankylosing spondylitis or in good health (not recorded which). The specimen was blood, either unsorted or a sorted T cell fraction (not recorded which). This sequence uses TRBV6-2 or TRBV6-3 and TRBJ2-5, with the D gene not confidently named. CDR3 protein: CASSPNGPWETQYF. The DNA sequence follows: TGTGCCAGCAGCCCCAACGGACCGTGGGAGACCCAGTACTTC.